The 25 T cell receptor beta chains below come from one sample, sequenced in a study of shared T cell receptors in the human thymus. Sequencing was performed with immunoSEQ multiplex PCR; in TCRdb, only in-frame clones are kept and a portion is missing. The sample yields hundreds of thousands of clones, around 87% seen once. This same sample was also taken into another study, of human thymus T cells.

The sequencing input was thymocytes. All receptors derive from a boy under three years old with a congenital heart defect.

As for this clone: Because the CDR3 is missing its conserved closing phenylalanine or tryptophan, this is likely a read error. No DNA is shown, since the ends of the CDR3 on it are uncertain; the CDR3 is the one TCRdb lists. The chain couples TRBV7-2 to TRBJ1-2. The CDR3 is 13 amino acids long, termini counted. Germline V gives CDR1 SGHTA, CDR2 FQGNSA. CDR3: CASSLVGTPFSTS.

This chain links TRBV30 with TRBJ2-7; 9 bases line up with TRBD2. This CDR3 region has 14 residues. The J segment lost 6 bases and the V segment lost 6 bases, leaving 12 bases of the junction unmatched. CDR1 and CDR2 (germline): GTSNPN, SVGIG (reference sequence). CDR3 residues: CACRLRGGLGEQYF. CDR3 DNA sequence: TGTGCCTGCCGGCTGCGGGGGGGCCTGGGCGAGCAGTACTTC.

This clone was detected a few times. CDR3 DNA: TGTGCCAGCAGCTTAGGGCTAGCGGGAGGGCCTAAAAGGACAGATACGCAGTATTTT. Protein sequence: CASSLGLAGGPKRTDTQYF. This chain links TRBV7-6 with TRBJ2-3; 12 bases align to TRBD2. After removal of 1 base from V and 3 bases from J, the junction contained 11 bases not matched to a gene. The CDR3 consists of 19 residues. Germline V CDR1 and CDR2: SGHVS, FNYEAQ. The full variable domain, its missing parts supplied by reference TRBV7-6 and TRBJ2-3, is GAGVSQSPRYKVTKRGQDVALRCDPISGHVSLYWYRQALGQGPEFLTYFNYEAQQDKSGLPNDRFSAERPEGSISTLTIQRTEQRDSAMYRCASSLGLAGGPKRTDTQYFGPGTRLTVL.

J is TRBJ2-3 and V is TRBV5-6; 8 positions match TRBD2. The germline V gene encodes CDR1 SGHDT and CDR2 YYEEEE. V lost 0 bases to trimming and J lost 6 bases; unmatched junction nucleotides: 9. The CDR3 extends over 16 amino acids. The CDR3 region is CASSLGTGGPADTQYF. CDR3 coding DNA: TGTGCCAGCAGCTTGGGGACGGGAGGGCCCGCGGATACGCAGTATTTT.

This rearrangement joins TRBV30 to TRBJ2-7, with 7 bases identical to TRBD1. Germline assignment: CDR1 GTSNPN and CDR2 SVGIG (reference sequence). CDR3 size: 16 residues. The trim removed 3 bases at V and 0 bases at J, leaving 11 bases unmatched. The CDR3 here is CAWSASGQATSYEQYF. The CDR3, as DNA: TGTGCCTGGAGCGCTTCTGGACAGGCGACCTCCTACGAGCAGTACTTC.

The CDR3 DNA reads TGTGCTAGTGCCATCCCAAGACTAGGGAGCCCAGATACGCAGTATTTT. Translating gives CASAIPRLGSPDTQYF. V usage is TRBV12-5 and J usage is TRBJ2-3, with TRBD2 as a possible D gene (6 bases). There are 16 residues in the CDR3. Germline CDR1 LGHNT, CDR2 FRNRAP. The V end was cut by 7 bases, the J end by 4 bases, with 21 bases between.

This chain connects TRBV5-4 to TRBJ2-2; no definite D call. CDR3 size: 13 residues. Germline assignment: CDR1 SGHNT and CDR2 YYREEE (reference sequence). V gave up 2 bases and J gave up 6 bases, with 8 bases separating them. The CDR3 here is CASSFEFSGELFF. CDR3 bases: TGTGCCAGCAGCTTCGAGTTTTCCGGGGAGCTGTTTTTT.

The J gene is TRBJ2-1, the V gene TRBV27; 7 bases fit TRBD2. The CDR3 runs 14 residues. Germline V lookup: CDR1 MNHEY, CDR2 SMNVEV (reference sequence). After removal of 3 bases from V and 5 bases from J, the junction contained 4 bases not matched to a gene. CDR3 region: CASSFAGVHNEQFF. The CDR3, as DNA: TGTGCCAGCAGTTTTGCGGGAGTCCACAATGAGCAGTTCTTC.

The chain has TRBV5-4 and TRBJ2-5, with 7 bases matching TRBD2. Germline V gene data show CDR1 as SGHNT and CDR2 as YYREEE (reference sequence). The junction had 15 bases not matched to a gene; V was cut back by 4 bases and J by 9 bases. This CDR3 has 15 residues. The DNA for the CDR3 is TGTGCCAGCAGCCCTCGGGAGGAACATGGTGTGGCCCAGTACTTC. Translating gives CASSPREEHGVAQYF.

Points on this clone: Its ends do not fully match the called genes, so a read error is possible. This rearrangement joins TRBV4-3 to TRBJ2-1, with a tentative D call TRBD2 (6 bases). Germline V lookup: CDR1 LGHNA, CDR2 YSLEER. The CDR3 extends over 14 amino acids. CDR3 nucleotides: TGCGCCAGCACCCAAAGAGCGGGTGACAATGAGCAGTTCTTC. Amino acids: CASTQRAGDNEQFF.

The V gene is TRBV27, the J gene TRBJ2-1; 10 nucleotides align to TRBD2. The ends lost 2 bases at V and 8 bases at J; junction bases unmatched: 6. Germline V gene lookup returns CDR1 MNHEY and CDR2 SMNVEV (reference sequence). The CDR3 length is 15 residues. The CDR3 loop reads CASSLDSGGWDEQFF. The CDR3 DNA is TGTGCCAGCAGTTTAGATAGCGGGGGGTGGGATGAGCAGTTCTTC.

A word on this clone: Other DNA sequences within the sample encode an identical CDR3. The chain joins TRBV2 to TRBJ2-1; 9 nucleotides align to TRBD2. The CDR3 contains 15 residues. Germline loops: CDR1 SNHLY, CDR2 FYNNEI. V trimming: 4 bases; J trimming: 4 bases; junction bases outside the gene matches: 5. The CDR3 region has the DNA TGTGCCAGCAGTGGAGGACTAGCGCCGTACAATGAGCAGTTCTTC. It is translated as CASSGGLAPYNEQFF. Using reference TRBV2 and TRBJ2-1 for the parts outside the CDR3, the full variable domain is EPEVTQTPSHQVTQMGQEVILRCVPISNHLYFYWYRQILGQKVEFLVSFYNNEISEKSEIFDDQFSVERPDGSNFTLKIRSTKLEDSAMYFCASSGGLAPYNEQFFGPGTRLTVL.

The J gene is TRBJ2-2, the V gene TRBV5-4; 12 bases agree with TRBD2. This CDR3 has 16 amino acids. Germline values: CDR1 SGHNT, CDR2 YYREEE (reference sequence). The ends lost 3 bases at V and 7 bases at J; junction bases unmatched: 7. The CDR3 DNA reads TGTGCCAGCAGCTCTAGCGGGAGGGCCGAGGACGGGGAGCTGTTTTTT. It yields the protein CASSSSGRAEDGELFF.

The V and J genes are TRBV4-3 and TRBJ2-1; 11 nucleotides line up with TRBD2. CDR1 LGHNA and CDR2 YSLEER come from the germline V gene. The CDR3 is 15 amino acids. After removal of 4 bases from V and 6 bases from J, the junction contained 5 bases not matched to a gene. DNA for the CDR3: TGCGCCAGCAGCCCAAAAGGACTAGCGGGCAATGAGCAGTTCTTC. The encoded protein is CASSPKGLAGNEQFF.

V and J are TRBV5-4 and TRBJ2-1, with 9 bases lining up with TRBD2. The CDR3 covers 18 residues. CDR1 and CDR2 (germline): SGHNT, YYREEE (reference sequence). V was clipped by 0 bases and J by 4 bases; unmatched bases: 11. The CDR3 nucleotides are TGTGCCAGCAGCTTGGGGAGACTAGCGGAGGTAGTGTACAATGAGCAGTTCTTC. The encoded protein is CASSLGRLAEVVYNEQFF.

This clone was detected a few times. CDR3 protein: CASSRGLAGGPYEQYF. CDR3 sequence (DNA): TGTGCCAGCAGCCGGGGACTAGCGGGAGGGCCCTACGAGCAGTACTTC. The chain is built from TRBV7-9 and TRBJ2-7; the match to TRBD2 covers 16 bases. The CDR3 has 16 residues. The V segment lost 5 bases and the J segment 2 bases; nucleotides outside the gene matches: 3. Per germline, CDR1 SEHNR and CDR2 FQNEAQ (reference sequence). Looking up the rest from reference TRBV7-9 and TRBJ2-7 gives the full variable domain: DTGVSQNPRHKITKRGQNVTFRCDPISEHNRLYWYRQTLGQGPEFLTYFQNEAQLEKSRLLSDRFSAERPKGSFSTLEIQRTEQGDSAMYLCASSRGLAGGPYEQYFGPGTRLTVT.

The rearrangement uses TRBV6-4 and TRBJ2-7, with a tentative D call TRBD2 (5 bases). The V gene's germline CDR1 is MRHNA and CDR2 SNTAGT. Trimming pared 10 bases from V and 5 bases from J, leaving 18 bases between. The CDR3 loop spans 13 amino acids. The CDR3 is CATFGRTRDEQYF. The DNA for the CDR3 is TGTGCCACCTTCGGACGGACTCGAGACGAGCAGTACTTC.

The gene calls are TRBV11-3 and TRBJ1-1, with 8 positions matching TRBD1. CDR3 length: 14 residues. With V trimmed by 2 bases and J by 2 bases, 1 base remained unmatched. CDR1 and CDR2 (germline): SGHNT, YENEEA. This chain's CDR3 is CASSLTGGNTEAFF. CDR3 nucleotide sequence: TGTGCCAGCAGCTTAACAGGGGGAAACACTGAAGCTTTCTTT.

V gene TRBV19 combines with J gene TRBJ2-3, with D maybe TRBD2 (6 bases). V dropped 4 bases and J dropped 4 bases, with 18 bases sitting between them. The V gene's germline CDR1 is LNHDA and CDR2 SQIVND (reference sequence). This CDR3 contains 16 residues. CDR3 sequence (DNA): TGTGCCAGTAGTAAACCGGGACTCTCCCTCCCAGATACGCAGTATTTT. Its translation is CASSKPGLSLPDTQYF.

The CDR3 reads CAISEGPQGAGGYTF. In nucleotides, the CDR3 is TGTGCCATCAGTGAGGGACCACAGGGGGCAGGTGGCTACACCTTC. J is TRBJ1-2 and V is TRBV10-3; 9 positions match TRBD1. Germline trimming cut 2 bases from V and 7 bases from J; bases unmatched to any gene: 8. Germline CDR1 is ENHRY and CDR2 is SYGVKD. The length of the CDR3 is 15 residues.

This clone has just one count. The rearrangement joins TRBV4-1 to TRBJ1-5, with 12 bases aligning to TRBD1. There are 19 residues in the CDR3. V was clipped by 1 base and J by 4 bases; unmatched bases: 11. Germline assignment: CDR1 MGHRA and CDR2 YSYEKL. The chain's CDR3 is CASSQGWGQGAEGNQPQHF. Here the CDR3 DNA reads TGCGCCAGCAGCCAAGGTTGGGGACAGGGGGCGGAGGGGAATCAGCCCCAGCATTTT.

The chain couples TRBV11-2 to TRBJ2-7; 7 bases match TRBD2. Unmatched junction bases numbered 18, after V lost 8 bases and J lost 5 bases. There are 16 residues in the CDR3. Germline-derived CDR1 and CDR2 are SGHAT and FQNNGV. For the CDR3, the DNA is TGTGCCAGCGGGCGACGGGAGGCTCGGGTGGGCCACGAGCAGTACTTC. Translating gives CASGRREARVGHEQYF. Full variable domain (outside the CDR3, taken from reference TRBV11-2 and TRBJ2-7): EAGVAQSPRYKIIEKRQSVAFWCNPISGHATLYWYQQILGQGPKLLIQFQNNGVVDDSQLPKDRFSAERLKGVDSTLKIQPAKLEDSAVYLCASGRREARVGHEQYFGPGTRLTVT.

The chain has TRBV27 and TRBJ2-1, with 9 bases lining up with TRBD2. This CDR3 has 16 residues. In germline, CDR1 is MNHEY, CDR2 SMNVEV (reference sequence). J gave up 7 bases and V 0 bases, and 7 bases lay outside the gene matches. This chain's CDR3 is CASSLSVVAGVNEQFF. CDR3 bases: TGTGCCAGCAGTTTATCCGTAGTAGCGGGAGTAAATGAGCAGTTCTTC.

The V and J genes are TRBV5-1 and TRBJ1-1, with D perhaps matching TRBD1 (5 bases). The CDR3 contains 13 residues. The V end lost 5 bases, the J end lost 3 bases, and 11 bases lay between the germline ends. Per germline, CDR1 SGHRS and CDR2 YFSETQ. In nucleotides, the CDR3 is TGCGCCAGCAGGGAAGGGGTGCACACTGAAGCTTTCTTT. Amino acids: CASREGVHTEAFF.

The gene calls are TRBV19 and TRBJ2-7; 13 positions match TRBD2. This CDR3 has 16 residues. Germline V gene data show CDR1 as LNHDA and CDR2 as SQIVND (reference sequence). Trimming removed 3 bases from V and 3 bases from J; junction bases left unmatched: 5. DNA for the CDR3: TGTGCCAGTAGTATTGGCAGGACTAGCGGGAGCTACGAGCAGTACTTC. Translating it yields CASSIGRTSGSYEQYF.